Listed here are 6 T cell receptor beta chains from one sample, sequenced in a study of cytomegalovirus exposure and HLA in healthy donors. TCRdb's table, derived via immunoSEQ multiplex PCR, lists solely in-frame clones and lacks some. The data contain 150,000 to 200,000 clones, around nine tenths of them singletons. The sequenced sample was PBMCs. Receptors were obtained from a man between 18 and 35 years old in good health and CMV-seropositive.

This chain links TRBV27 with TRBJ1-1, with D perhaps matching TRBD1 (6 bases). V was shortened by 2 bases and J by 1 base, with 17 bases between the two germline ends. The CDR3 covers 17 residues. CDR1 MNHEY and CDR2 SMNVEV come from the germline V gene (reference sequence). This chain's CDR3 is CASSLRDMGLENTEAFF. The CDR3 DNA follows: TGTGCCAGCAGTTTAAGGGACATGGGCCTCGAGAACACTGAAGCTTTCTTT.

The chain combines TRBV29-1 with TRBJ1-2; tentatively, D is TRBD1 (5 bases). The ends were cut back, 0 bases at V and 6 bases at J, with 17 bases in the middle. In germline, CDR1 is SQVTM, CDR2 ANQGSEA. The length of the CDR3 is 15 residues. CDR3 nucleotides: TGCAGCGTTGAAGAATACCCCGCAGGGTGGGATGGCTACACCTTC. This gives the protein CSVEEYPAGWDGYTF.

CDR3 nucleotides: TGCAGCGGTGGACAGGGGGGGAATGAGCAGTTCTTC. Its protein is CSGGQGGNEQFF. The chain carries TRBV29-1 and TRBJ2-1; 10 bases are a match to TRBD1. The CDR3 is 12 amino acids. V was clipped by 7 bases and J by 7 bases; unmatched bases: 4. The germline CDR1 and CDR2 sequences are SQVTM and ANQGSEA.

The genes are TRBV5-1 and TRBJ2-2; 7 bases are shared with TRBD1. CDR3 length: 14 amino acids. Germline V lookup: CDR1 SGHRS, CDR2 YFSETQ. The ends lost 2 bases at V and 4 bases at J; junction bases unmatched: 2. The CDR3 sequence: CASSFRDSTGELFF. Written as DNA, the CDR3 is TGCGCCAGCAGCTTCCGGGACAGCACCGGGGAGCTGTTTTTT.

This chain connects TRBV9 to TRBJ2-7; 14 bases match TRBD2. The germline V gene has CDR1 SGDLS and CDR2 YYNGEE. CDR3 length: 17 amino acids. The J segment lost 1 base and the V segment lost 2 bases, leaving 5 bases of the junction unmatched. The CDR3 bases are TGTGCCAGCAGCGTTAACGGACTAGCGGGAGGTTCCTACGAGCAGTACTTC. Translated: CASSVNGLAGGSYEQYF.

The chain couples TRBV28 to TRBJ1-2; D is perhaps TRBD1 (6 bases). Trimming removed 2 bases at V and 4 bases at J, with 14 bases between. CDR3 length equals 15 residues. CDR1 and CDR2 from the germline V gene are MDHEN and SYDVKM. The CDR3 is CASSLRQRGPYGYTF. In nucleotides, the CDR3 is TGTGCCAGCAGTTTACGCCAGCGGGGGCCCTATGGCTACACCTTC.